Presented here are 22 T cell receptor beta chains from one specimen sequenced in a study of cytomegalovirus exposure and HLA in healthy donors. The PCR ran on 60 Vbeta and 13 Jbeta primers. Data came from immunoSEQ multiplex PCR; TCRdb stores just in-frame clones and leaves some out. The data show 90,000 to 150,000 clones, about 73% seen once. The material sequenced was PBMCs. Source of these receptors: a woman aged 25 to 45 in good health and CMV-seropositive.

DNA of the CDR3: TGTGCCTGGAGTCACTGGGGGCGTCGTACTGAAGCTTTCTTT. It encodes CAWSHWGRRTEAFF. The chain carries TRBV30 and TRBJ1-1; tentatively, D is TRBD1 (6 bases). Germline CDR1 is GTSNPN and CDR2 is SVGIG (reference sequence). Trimming pared 2 bases from V and 5 bases from J, leaving 15 bases between. The CDR3 runs 14 residues.

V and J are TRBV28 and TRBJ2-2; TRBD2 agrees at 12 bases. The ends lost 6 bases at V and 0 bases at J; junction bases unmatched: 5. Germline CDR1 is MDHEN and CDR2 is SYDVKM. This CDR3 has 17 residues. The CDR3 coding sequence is TGTGCCAGCAGCCGACTAGCGGGGGCGACGAACACCGGGGAGCTGTTTTTT. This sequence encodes CASSRLAGATNTGELFF.

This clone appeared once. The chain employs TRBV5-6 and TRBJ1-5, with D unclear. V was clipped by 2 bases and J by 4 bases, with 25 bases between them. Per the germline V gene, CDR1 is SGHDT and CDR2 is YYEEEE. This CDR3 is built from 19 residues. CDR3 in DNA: TGTGCCAGCAGCTTCCCCCCCGACGGGATCCAGCTGGGAAATCAGCCCCAGCATTTT. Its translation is CASSFPPDGIQLGNQPQHF. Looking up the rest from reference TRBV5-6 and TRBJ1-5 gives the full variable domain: DAGVTQSPTHLIKTRGQQVTLRCSPKSGHDTVSWYQQALGQGPQFIFQYYEEEERQRGNFPDRFSGHQFPNYSSELNVNALLLGDSALYLCASSFPPDGIQLGNQPQHFGDGTRLSIL.

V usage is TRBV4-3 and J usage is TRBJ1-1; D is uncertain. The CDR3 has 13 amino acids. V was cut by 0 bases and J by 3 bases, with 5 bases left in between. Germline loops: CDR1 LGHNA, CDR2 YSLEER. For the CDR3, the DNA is TGCGCCAGCAGCCAAGAAGCGGACACTGAAGCTTTCTTT. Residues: CASSQEADTEAFF.

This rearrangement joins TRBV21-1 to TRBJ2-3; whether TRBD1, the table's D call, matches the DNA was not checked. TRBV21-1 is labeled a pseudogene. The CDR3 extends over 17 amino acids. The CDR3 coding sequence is TGTGCCAGCAACCTAAACACAGGGGACCGGGGCACAGATACGCAGTATTTT. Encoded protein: CASNLNTGDRGTDTQYF.

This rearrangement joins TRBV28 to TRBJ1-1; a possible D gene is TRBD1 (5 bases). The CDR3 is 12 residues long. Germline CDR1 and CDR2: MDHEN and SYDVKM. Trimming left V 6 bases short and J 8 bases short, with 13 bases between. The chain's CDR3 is CASSETNREAFF. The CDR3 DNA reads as TGTGCCAGCAGCGAAACTAACAGGGAAGCTTTCTTT.

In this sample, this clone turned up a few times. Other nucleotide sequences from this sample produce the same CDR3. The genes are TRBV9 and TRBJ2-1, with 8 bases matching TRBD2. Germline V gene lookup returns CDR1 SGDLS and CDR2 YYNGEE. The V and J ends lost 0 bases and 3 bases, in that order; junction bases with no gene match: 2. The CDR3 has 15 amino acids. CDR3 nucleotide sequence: TGTGCCAGCAGCGTAGGAAGCGGGGGCTACAATGAGCAGTTCTTC. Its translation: CASSVGSGGYNEQFF.

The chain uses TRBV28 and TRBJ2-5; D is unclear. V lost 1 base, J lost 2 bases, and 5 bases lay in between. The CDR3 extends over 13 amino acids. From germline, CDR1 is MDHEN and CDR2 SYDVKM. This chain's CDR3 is CASSLYWQETQYF. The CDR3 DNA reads TGTGCCAGCAGTTTATACTGGCAAGAGACCCAGTACTTC.

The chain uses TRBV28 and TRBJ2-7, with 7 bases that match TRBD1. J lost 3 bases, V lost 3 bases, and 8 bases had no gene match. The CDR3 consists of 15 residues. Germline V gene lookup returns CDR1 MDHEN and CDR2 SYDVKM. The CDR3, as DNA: TGTGCCAGCAGTTTTTCCTGGGGACAGAGCTACGAGCAGTACTTC. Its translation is CASSFSWGQSYEQYF.

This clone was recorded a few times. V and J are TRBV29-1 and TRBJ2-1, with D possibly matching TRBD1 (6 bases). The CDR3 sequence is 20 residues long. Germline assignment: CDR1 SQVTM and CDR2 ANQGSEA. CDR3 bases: TGCAGTGCTGACTCACCTCTGACCTGGGGATCTCGCAGGGGTCACAATGAGCAGTTCTTC. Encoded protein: CSADSPLTWGSRRGHNEQFF.

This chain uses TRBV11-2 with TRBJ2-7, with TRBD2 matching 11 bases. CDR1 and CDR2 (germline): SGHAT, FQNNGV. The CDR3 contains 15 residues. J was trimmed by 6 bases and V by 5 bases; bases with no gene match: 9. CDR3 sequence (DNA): TGTGCCAGCAGCCCACTTAGCGGGGGGGCTGGCGAGCAGTACTTC. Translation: CASSPLSGGAGEQYF. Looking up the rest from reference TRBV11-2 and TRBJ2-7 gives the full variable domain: EAGVAQSPRYKIIEKRQSVAFWCNPISGHATLYWYQQILGQGPKLLIQFQNNGVVDDSQLPKDRFSAERLKGVDSTLKIQPAKLEDSAVYLCASSPLSGGAGEQYFGPGTRLTVT.

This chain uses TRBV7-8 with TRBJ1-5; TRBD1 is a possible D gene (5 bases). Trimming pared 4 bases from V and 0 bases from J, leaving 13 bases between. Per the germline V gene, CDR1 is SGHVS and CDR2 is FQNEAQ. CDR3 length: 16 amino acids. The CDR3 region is CASSSHRGYSNQPQHF. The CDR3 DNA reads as TGTGCCAGCAGCTCCCATAGGGGTTATAGCAATCAGCCCCAGCATTTT.

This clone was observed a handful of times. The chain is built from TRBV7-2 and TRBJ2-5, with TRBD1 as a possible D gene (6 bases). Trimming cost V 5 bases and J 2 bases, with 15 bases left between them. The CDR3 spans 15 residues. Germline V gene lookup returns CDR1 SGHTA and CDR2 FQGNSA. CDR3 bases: TGTGCCAGCAGCCCGTTCCGGGGACAACAAGAGACCCAGTACTTC. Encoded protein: CASSPFRGQQETQYF.

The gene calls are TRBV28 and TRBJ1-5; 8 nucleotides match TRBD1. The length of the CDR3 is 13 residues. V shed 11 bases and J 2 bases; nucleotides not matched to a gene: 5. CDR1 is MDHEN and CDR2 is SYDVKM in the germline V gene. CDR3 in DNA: TGTGCCGGAGGACAGGGTGGCAATCAGCCCCAGCATTTT. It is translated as CAGGQGGNQPQHF.

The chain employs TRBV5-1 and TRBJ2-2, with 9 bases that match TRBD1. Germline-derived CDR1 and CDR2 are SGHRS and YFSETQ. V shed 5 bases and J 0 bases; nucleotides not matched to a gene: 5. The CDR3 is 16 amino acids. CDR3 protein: CASRATGGTNTGELFF. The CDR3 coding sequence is TGCGCCAGCAGAGCTACAGGGGGCACGAACACCGGGGAGCTGTTTTTT.

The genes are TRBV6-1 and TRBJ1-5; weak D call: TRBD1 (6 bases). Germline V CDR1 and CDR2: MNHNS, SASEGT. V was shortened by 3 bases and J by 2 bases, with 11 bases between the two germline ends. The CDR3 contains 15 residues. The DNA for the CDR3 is TGTGCCAGCAGTGAGGGGGCGCGGGGCAATCAGCCCCAGCATTTT. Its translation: CASSEGARGNQPQHF.

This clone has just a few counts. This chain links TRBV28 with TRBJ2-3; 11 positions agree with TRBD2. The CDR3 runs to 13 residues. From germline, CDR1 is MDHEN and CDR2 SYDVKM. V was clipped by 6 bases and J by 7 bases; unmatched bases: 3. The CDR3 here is CASSTSGGNTQYF. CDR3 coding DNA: TGTGCCAGCAGCACTAGCGGGGGAAATACGCAGTATTTT.

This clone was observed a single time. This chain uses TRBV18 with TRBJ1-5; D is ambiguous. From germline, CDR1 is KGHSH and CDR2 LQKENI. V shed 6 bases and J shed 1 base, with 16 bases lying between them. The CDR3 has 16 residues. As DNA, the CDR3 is TGTGCCAGCTCCCTAAACCTAGCTGGGAGCAATCAGCCCCAGCATTTT. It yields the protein CASSLNLAGSNQPQHF.

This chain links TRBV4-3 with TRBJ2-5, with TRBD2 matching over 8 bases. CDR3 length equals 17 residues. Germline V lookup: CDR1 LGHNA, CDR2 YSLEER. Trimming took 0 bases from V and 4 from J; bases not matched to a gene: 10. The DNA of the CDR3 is TGCGCCAGCAGCCAAGAGGCCGGACCGGGGGGGGGAGAGACCCAGTACTTC. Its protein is CASSQEAGPGGGETQYF.

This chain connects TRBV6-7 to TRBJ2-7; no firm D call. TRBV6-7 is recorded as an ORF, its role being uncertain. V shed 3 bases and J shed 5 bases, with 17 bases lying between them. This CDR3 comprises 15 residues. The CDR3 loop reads CASSYELPPGDEQYF. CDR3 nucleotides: TGTGCCAGCAGTTATGAGCTTCCTCCTGGTGACGAGCAGTACTTC.

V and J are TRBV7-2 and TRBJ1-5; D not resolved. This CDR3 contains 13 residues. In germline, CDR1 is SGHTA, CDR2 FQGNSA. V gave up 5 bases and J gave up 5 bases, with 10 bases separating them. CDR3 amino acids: CASSERRDQPQHF. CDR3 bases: TGTGCCAGCAGCGAAAGGAGAGATCAGCCCCAGCATTTT.

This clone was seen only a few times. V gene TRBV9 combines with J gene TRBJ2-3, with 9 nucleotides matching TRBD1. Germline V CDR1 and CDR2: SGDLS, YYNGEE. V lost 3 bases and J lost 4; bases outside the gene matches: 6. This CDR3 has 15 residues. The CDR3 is CASSADRGWADTQYF. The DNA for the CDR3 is TGTGCCAGCAGCGCGGACAGGGGATGGGCAGATACGCAGTATTTT.